The sequence of this T cell receptor beta chain was determined in a study of T cells in Graves' hyperthyroidism and ophthalmopathy. Many counts were recorded for this clonotype. This CDR3 is built from 13 residues. Germline V CDR1 and CDR2: SQVTM, ANQGSEA. RNA transcripts gave rise to amplified TCR beta CDR3 regions. A first-round RT-PCR of the TCR CDR3 used the HTBI primer set. TCRdb passed the multiplex PCR reads through MiXCR, listing each CDR3 protein once. This sample has a few hundred thousand distinct CDR3 sequences; approximately 44% occur once, and the top ten carry approximately 8.4%. The rearrangement joins TRBV29-1 to TRBJ2-2; D may be TRBD2 (6 bases). Sequencing was done on a sample of peripheral blood or thyroid tissue (not recorded which). This clonotype originated in a woman in her late teens or twenties with Graves' hyperthyroidism. The CDR3 bases are TGCAGTCCTGTGGGGGGAAACACCGGGGAGCTGTTTTTT. Amino acids: CSPVGGNTGELFF.